The 3 T cell receptor beta chains presented below share a single source sample, sequenced in a study of regulatory T cells in long-lasting Graves disease. Time point defined: newly diagnosed GD, antithyroid drugs for less than 3 months. Generation of the TCR library employed RNA extracted from PBMCs. TCR beta libraries were built with iRepertoire HTBI primers and Arm-PCR of CDR3 regions. TCRdb re-analysed the multiplex PCR reads in MiXCR, keeping a single row per CDR3 protein. Here the sample spans 400,000 to 550,000 distinct CDR3 sequences, 15% to 20% being singletons. This same sample was also taken into another study, of T cells in Graves' hyperthyroidism and ophthalmopathy.

The sequencing used peripheral blood mononuclear cells (PBMCs), collected at new diagnosis, from a patient treated with antithyroid drugs. The receptors come from a woman in her late teens or twenties with Graves disease.

This sequence joins TRBV27 and TRBJ2-5; 7 bases are shared with TRBD1. The CDR3 length is 13 residues. V lost 6 bases to trimming and J lost 5 bases; unmatched junction nucleotides: 6. Looked up from germline, CDR1 is MNHEY and CDR2 is SMNVEV (reference sequence). The CDR3 sequence: CASSRTRGETQYF. CDR3 sequence (DNA): TGTGCCAGCAGCCGGACCAGGGGGGAGACCCAGTACTTC.

This clonotype was observed many times. The chain joins TRBV27 to TRBJ2-7; D may match TRBD1 or TRBD2 (5 bases each). Trimming shortened V by 0 bases and J by 3 bases, and 12 bases separated the two germline ends. This CDR3 spans 15 amino acids. Germline values: CDR1 MNHEY, CDR2 SMNVEV (reference sequence). CDR3 nucleotide sequence: TGTGCCAGCAGTTTATCGAGGTGGGGGAGCTACGAGCAGTACTTC. Amino acids: CASSLSRWGSYEQYF.

The V and J genes are TRBV7-8 and TRBJ1-2; the D gene is possibly TRBD1 (6 bases). The germline V gene encodes CDR1 SGHVS and CDR2 FQNEAQ. Trimming took 6 bases from V and 2 from J, leaving 13 bases between them. The length of the CDR3 is 14 residues. The DNA for the CDR3 is TGTGCCAGCAGTCCGACAGACAGGAACTATGGCTACACCTTC. Residues: CASSPTDRNYGYTF.